Listed below are T cell receptor beta chains from one sample, sequenced in a study of Tregs in tolerant kidney transplant recipients. No antigens are known for them. Some clones are missing from TCRdb's copy, which holds only in-frame ones; the method was immunoSEQ multiplex PCR. The sample lists tens of thousands of clones; over 75% were seen once. The sequencing input was Tregs from blood cultured with allogeneic cells. The receptors come from a human donor in good health. Each CDR3 is given with its conserved first and last residue. Fields, in order: J gene, clone size, V gene, D gene, CDR3 protein, CDR3 DNA. A D gene is named only where the DNA matches it firmly. A row's size may be missing; if present it is once, few, many or a size class.

j_gene: TRBJ2-2
abundance: NA
v_gene: TRBV12-5
d_gene: TRBD2
CDR3aa: CASGSPRLAGDSGELFF
CDR3nt: TGTGCTAGTGGATCGCCGAGGCTAGCGGGAGACAGCGGGGAGCTGTTTTTT

j_gene: TRBJ2-3
abundance: once
v_gene: TRBV6-6
d_gene: NA
CDR3aa: CASSPLVRTDTQYF
CDR3nt: TGTGCCAGCAGTCCCCTCGTCCGCACAGATACGCAGTATTTT

j_gene: TRBJ2-2
abundance: NA
v_gene: TRBV5-6
d_gene: NA
CDR3aa: CASSFGQLELFF
CDR3nt: TGTGCCAGCAGCTTCGGACAGCTGGAGCTGTTTTTT

j_gene: TRBJ2-5
abundance: once
v_gene: TRBV19
d_gene: NA
CDR3aa: CASSMGGTGEETQYF
CDR3nt: TGTGCCAGTAGTATGGGGGGGACAGGTGAGGAGACCCAGTACTTC

j_gene: TRBJ1-1
abundance: once
v_gene: TRBV29-1
d_gene: TRBD1
CDR3aa: CSFSGQLDEAFF
CDR3nt: TGCAGCTTTTCGGGACAGCTAGATGAAGCTTTCTTT

j_gene: TRBJ1-4
abundance: NA
v_gene: TRBV2
d_gene: NA
CDR3aa: CASKLDRMNEKLFF
CDR3nt: TGTGCCAGCAAGTTGGACAGAATGAATGAAAAACTGTTTTTT

j_gene: TRBJ2-1
abundance: NA
v_gene: TRBV7-9
d_gene: NA
CDR3aa: CASSRGQGVRSEQFF
CDR3nt: TGTGCCAGCAGCCGCGGGCAGGGAGTCCGTAGTGAGCAGTTCTTC

j_gene: TRBJ1-5
abundance: NA
v_gene: TRBV27
d_gene: NA
CDR3aa: CASSRITVLGDSNQPQHF
CDR3nt: TGTGCCAGCAGCCGGATAACCGTCCTTGGCGATAGCAATCAGCCCCAGCATTTT

j_gene: TRBJ2-2
abundance: NA
v_gene: TRBV7-3
d_gene: TRBD2
CDR3aa: CASSLGASGNTGELFF
CDR3nt: TGTGCCAGCAGCTTAGGTGCTAGCGGGAACACCGGGGAGCTGTTTTTT

j_gene: TRBJ2-1
abundance: NA
v_gene: TRBV7-2
d_gene: TRBD2
CDR3aa: CASSSGARHEQFF
CDR3nt: TGTGCCAGCAGTAGCGGGGCTCGCCATGAGCAGTTCTTC

j_gene: TRBJ1-2
abundance: NA
v_gene: TRBV6-5
d_gene: NA
CDR3aa: CASSSDSRRGYTF
CDR3nt: TGTGCCAGCAGTTCGGACAGCCGGCGGGGCTACACCTTC

j_gene: TRBJ2-3
abundance: NA
v_gene: TRBV4-2
d_gene: NA
CDR3aa: CASSQDGSSDTQYF
CDR3nt: TGTGCCAGCAGCCAAGACGGGAGCTCAGATACGCAGTATTTT

j_gene: TRBJ2-2
abundance: once
v_gene: TRBV7-6
d_gene: NA
CDR3aa: CASSLVSGGTGELFF
CDR3nt: TGTGCCAGCAGCTTAGTGTCCGGCGGCACCGGGGAGCTGTTTTTT

j_gene: TRBJ1-5
abundance: NA
v_gene: TRBV30
d_gene: NA
CDR3aa: CAWGVNSNQPQHF
CDR3nt: TGTGCCTGGGGAGTAAATAGCAATCAGCCCCAGCATTTT

j_gene: TRBJ1-1
abundance: NA
v_gene: TRBV5-6
d_gene: NA
CDR3aa: CASSLRDLGSAFF
CDR3nt: TGTGCCAGCAGCTTGAGGGACCTGGGTTCTGCTTTCTTT

j_gene: TRBJ2-7
abundance: NA
v_gene: TRBV19
d_gene: TRBD1
CDR3aa: CASSPTGFYEQYF
CDR3nt: TGTGCCAGTAGTCCGACAGGGTTCTACGAGCAGTACTTC

j_gene: TRBJ1-1
abundance: NA
v_gene: TRBV2
d_gene: NA
CDR3aa: CASSGVNTEAFF
CDR3nt: TGTGCCAGCAGTGGGGTGAACACTGAAGCTTTCTTT

j_gene: TRBJ1-1
abundance: NA
v_gene: TRBV18
d_gene: NA
CDR3aa: CASSPRSLNTEAFF
CDR3nt: TGTGCCAGCTCACCACGCAGCCTGAACACTGAAGCTTTCTTT

j_gene: TRBJ1-6
abundance: medium-sized
v_gene: TRBV7-9
d_gene: NA
CDR3aa: CASSYWVDNSPLHF
CDR3nt: TGTGCCAGCAGCTACTGGGTGGATAATTCACCCCTCCACTTT

j_gene: TRBJ1-1
abundance: NA
v_gene: TRBV15
d_gene: NA
CDR3aa: CATARGSNTEAFF
CDR3nt: TGTGCCACCGCCAGGGGTTCAAACACTGAAGCTTTCTTT

j_gene: TRBJ2-3
abundance: NA
v_gene: TRBV7-2
d_gene: TRBD1
CDR3aa: CASTFDRGRYTQYF
CDR3nt: TGTGCCAGCACCTTTGACAGGGGTCGGTATACGCAGTATTTT

j_gene: TRBJ2-1
abundance: once
v_gene: TRBV7-3
d_gene: TRBD2
CDR3aa: CASSRDSGAGYNEQFF
CDR3nt: TGTGCCAGCAGCCGGGACTCGGGAGCGGGGTACAATGAGCAGTTCTTC

j_gene: TRBJ2-1
abundance: NA
v_gene: TRBV6-5
d_gene: NA
CDR3aa: CASSSRLSVEQFF
CDR3nt: TGTGCCAGCAGCTCACGCTTGTCCGTTGAGCAGTTCTTC

j_gene: TRBJ2-3
abundance: few
v_gene: TRBV4-1
d_gene: TRBD2
CDR3aa: CASSPLSGRVTDTQYF
CDR3nt: TGCGCCAGCAGCCCCCTTTCCGGGAGGGTTACAGATACGCAGTATTTT

j_gene: TRBJ2-1
abundance: NA
v_gene: TRBV6-6
d_gene: NA
CDR3aa: CASSWTTYNEQFF
CDR3nt: TGTGCCAGCAGTTGGACAACCTACAATGAGCAGTTCTTC

j_gene: TRBJ1-5
abundance: once
v_gene: TRBV18
d_gene: TRBD1
CDR3aa: CASSRDSGSNQPQHF
CDR3nt: TGTGCCAGCTCACGGGACAGCGGTTCCAATCAGCCCCAGCATTTT

j_gene: TRBJ2-5
abundance: NA
v_gene: TRBV6-5
d_gene: TRBD1
CDR3aa: CASRSGGRETQYF
CDR3nt: TGTGCCAGCAGGTCAGGGGGTCGAGAGACCCAGTACTTC

j_gene: TRBJ2-1
abundance: once
v_gene: TRBV7-9
d_gene: NA
CDR3aa: CASSAGQIAYNEQFF
CDR3nt: TGTGCCAGCAGCGCGGGACAGATAGCTTACAATGAGCAGTTCTTC

j_gene: TRBJ2-3
abundance: NA
v_gene: TRBV7-2
d_gene: NA
CDR3aa: CASSFLAQYSPTDTQYF
CDR3nt: TGTGCCAGCAGCTTTCTGGCCCAGTACAGCCCCACAGATACGCAGTATTTT

j_gene: TRBJ1-2
abundance: NA
v_gene: TRBV25-1
d_gene: TRBD1
CDR3aa: CASSEYGTGGYSYTF
CDR3nt: TGTGCCAGCAGTGAATATGGGACAGGGGGGTATAGCTACACCTTC

j_gene: TRBJ1-2
abundance: NA
v_gene: TRBV29-1
d_gene: NA
CDR3aa: CSVEGVTGRGFYTF
CDR3nt: TGCAGCGTTGAAGGGGTGACAGGCAGAGGTTTCTACACCTTC

j_gene: TRBJ2-7
abundance: NA
v_gene: TRBV21-1
d_gene: NA
CDR3aa: CARVPGQGPDEQYF
CDR3nt: TGTGCCAGGGTTCCGGGACAGGGGCCCGACGAGCAGTACTTC

j_gene: TRBJ2-5
abundance: NA
v_gene: TRBV29-1
d_gene: NA
CDR3aa: CSAALGTEDETQYF
CDR3nt: TGCAGCGCCGCCCTCGGGACTGAGGATGAGACCCAGTACTTC

j_gene: TRBJ2-7
abundance: NA
v_gene: TRBV7-2
d_gene: TRBD1
CDR3aa: CASSSPDRGDYEQYF
CDR3nt: TGTGCCAGCAGCTCGCCCGACAGGGGGGACTACGAGCAGTACTTC

j_gene: TRBJ2-1
abundance: NA
v_gene: TRBV27
d_gene: TRBD2
CDR3aa: CASSFGIFRPSGIAGEQFF
CDR3nt: TGTGCCAGCAGTTTTGGCATTTTTCGGCCTAGCGGGATCGCGGGTGAGCAGTTCTTC

j_gene: TRBJ1-1
abundance: NA
v_gene: TRBV5-6
d_gene: NA
CDR3aa: CASSLGGWNTEAFF
CDR3nt: TGTGCCAGCAGCTTGGGGGGGTGGAACACTGAAGCTTTCTTT

j_gene: TRBJ1-2
abundance: NA
v_gene: TRBV12-2
d_gene: NA
CDR3aa: CASRYNREGYTF
CDR3nt: TGTGCAAGTCGCTACAACAGGGAAGGCTACACCTTC

j_gene: TRBJ1-2
abundance: NA
v_gene: TRBV5-6
d_gene: TRBD1
CDR3aa: CASSLRGQVPNYGYTF
CDR3nt: TGTGCCAGCAGCTTGCGAGGACAGGTCCCTAACTATGGCTACACCTTC

j_gene: TRBJ2-1
abundance: once
v_gene: TRBV9
d_gene: TRBD2
CDR3aa: CASSVTSGSYNEQFF
CDR3nt: TGTGCCAGCAGCGTAACTAGCGGTTCCTACAATGAGCAGTTCTTC

j_gene: TRBJ1-3
abundance: NA
v_gene: TRBV28
d_gene: TRBD1
CDR3aa: CASSFGQGGLNTIYF
CDR3nt: TGTGCCAGCAGTTTTGGACAGGGGGGGCTAAACACCATATATTTT

j_gene: TRBJ1-6
abundance: medium-sized
v_gene: TRBV27
d_gene: NA
CDR3aa: CASSLNLASRTPLHF
CDR3nt: TGTGCCAGCAGTTTAAATTTGGCCTCTCGAACACCCCTCCACTTT

j_gene: TRBJ2-2
abundance: few
v_gene: TRBV6-5
d_gene: NA
CDR3aa: CASSYRPHTGELFF
CDR3nt: TGTGCCAGCAGTTACCGCCCGCACACCGGGGAGCTGTTTTTT